This T cell receptor beta chain was retrieved from a study of T cell responses to AZD1222 COVID-19 vaccine (dated by TCRdb to the early 2020s). For the study in its entirety: TCR sequencing covered some 250 trial participants: 200 to 220 given two doses of AZD1222 and 26 given two doses of MenACWY control vaccine. Trial participants were enrolled into age subgroups of 18-55, 56-69 and 70-plus years, which contained about 160, 30 and 59 TCR-sequenced participants, respectively.

The time point label, as the study defines it: baseline before first vaccination. The meaning of the sample's treatment or condition label: meningococcal conjugate vaccine given as trial control. Vaccinee samples came from UK trials COV001 and COV002, including a single-blind randomized controlled phase 2/3 trial of AZD1222 (ChAdOx1 nCoV-19) in healthy adults. For TCRbeta chain sequencing, PBMC samples were collected from trial participants at day 0 and at day 28 after the second dose. Here is what the overall study found, with its caveats: In the small 56-69-year group, the increase in depth fell short of significance, most likely because of low power. Nearly half of unique spike-specific TCRs reportedly recognized epitopes outside regions mutated in the B.1.351 and B.1.1.7 variants. Most participants were white British and females outnumbered males, and the authors suggested that clonal diversity may have been underestimated. Conclusions about previously exposed vaccinees are limited because only a handful of AZD1222 recipients were SARS-CoV-2 seropositive at baseline. After two AZD1222 doses, spike-specific TCR breadth and depth were significantly higher than at day 0 and than in MenACWY recipients. Vaccine-associated CD4 TCRs spanned the whole spike protein, with dominant responses in regions 160-218 and 743-854. Because no day 14 peak-response samples were available, the repertoires could be characterized only after the peak T cell response.

From its cysteine to its phenylalanine, the CDR3 spans 15 amino acids. Only the CDR3 DNA is retained, 45 bases long and in frame from the first base. Relative to germline, V is missing 5 bases and J is missing 3 bases, with 10 bases of the junction outside any gene match. Via the germline V gene (reference sequence), CDR1 is SEHNR and CDR2 FQNEAQ. The CDR3 regions of human TCRbeta chains were analyzed by immunosequencing. On the authors' methods: TCRs in the repertoires were matched against a reference library of SARS-CoV-2-specific TCRs that had been generated with the MIRA antigen-specificity platform. Breadth meant the fraction of unique TCRs that were SARS-CoV-2-associated, whereas depth meant the fraction of total T cells that were SARS-CoV-2-associated. Using the MIRA data, each spike-specific TCR was assigned both to the spike region to which the TCR was reactive and to a CD4 or CD8 class. Log10-transformed breadth and depth values were compared by one-way ANOVA with Sidak's multiple comparisons tests. Entries here come from immuneACCESS through TCRdb and include only in-frame sequences with V and J called. Some clones fail to appear in such tables; in the studies checked, an unresolved V gene covers under half of the shortfall, and the cause of the remainder is unknown. V and J calls and clone size are given by that table; D and trimming were obtained from the DNA. The sample table contains about 130,000 clones; only one count was recorded for less than 95% of them. The ten most abundant clones make up 4% to 5.5% of the sample.

In regard to this clone: The antigen it recognizes is unknown. No base quality values were provided; no much bigger clone lies one nucleotide off.

The sample consisted of peripheral blood, taken on day 0 of MenACWY control vaccination. The receptor was isolated from an adult in good health. The sequence is built from TRBV7-9 and TRBJ2-7; 7 bases in the middle match TRBD1. The CDR3 corresponds to CASSILGGQSYEQYF. The DNA sequence is given as TGTGCCAGCAGCATCCTTGGGGGACAGAGCTACGAGCAGTACTTC. Outside the CDR3, residues come from the reference TRBV7-9 and TRBJ2-7 proteins, so the full variable domain is: DTGVSQNPRHKITKRGQNVTFRCDPISEHNRLYWYRQTLGQGPEFLTYFQNEAQLEKSRLLSDRFSAERPKGSFSTLEIQRTEQGDSAMYLCASSILGGQSYEQYFGPGTRLTVT.